Presented here are 24 T cell receptor beta chains from one specimen sequenced in a study of response to subunit inactivated influenza vaccine. TCRdb analysed the RT-PCR reads with MiXCR anew, one entry per CDR3 protein. In the table there are about 540,000 distinct CDR3 sequences, approximately 22% of which are singletons. The same sample was also used in a study of T cells expressing NK-cell markers. That paper notes: What made the TCR beta cDNA was 5'RACE template switching with UMIs.

Specimen: CD4+ T cells sorted from PBMCs, collected 11 to 12 days after vaccination. All receptors come from a man aged 50 to 60 who received an inactivated influenza vaccine.

This clonotype has only a few counts. The V and J genes are TRBV7-9 and TRBJ2-2; D unresolved. The CDR3 contains 13 residues. V was pared by 5 bases and J by 6 bases, with 10 bases between. The germline V gene encodes CDR1 SEHNR and CDR2 FQNEAQ (reference sequence). The CDR3 protein is CASSPAPPGELFF. DNA of the CDR3: TGTGCCAGCAGCCCCGCCCCCCCCGGGGAGCTGTTTTTT.

The chain recombines TRBV12-3 or TRBV12-4 with TRBJ1-5, with 9 bases aligning to TRBD1. This CDR3 region has 14 residues. V shed 6 bases and J 4 bases; nucleotides not matched to a gene: 4. The CDR3, as DNA: TGTGCCAGCAGCGGGACAGGGCCGAATCAGCCCCAGCATTTT. The encoded protein is CASSGTGPNQPQHF.

This clonotype turned up a few times. The rearrangement joins TRBV20-1 to TRBJ2-1; 8 nucleotides match TRBD1. The germline V gene encodes CDR1 DFQATT and CDR2 SNEGSKA (reference sequence). The CDR3 consists of 15 residues. Unmatched junction bases numbered 7, after V lost 6 bases and J lost 0 bases. The CDR3 sequence is CSAATGTGSYNEQFF. CDR3 DNA sequence: TGCAGTGCAGCCACCGGGACAGGCTCCTACAATGAGCAGTTCTTC.

The V and J genes are TRBV7-2 and TRBJ1-4; perhaps TRBD1 as D (6 bases). CDR3 size: 15 residues. CDR1 and CDR2 from the germline V gene are SGHTA and FQGNSA. The V gene lost 4 bases and the J gene lost 4 bases, with 13 bases spanning the gap. The CDR3 region is CASSSGAVGNEKLFF. DNA for the CDR3: TGTGCCAGCAGCTCGGGGGCGGTTGGTAATGAAAAACTGTTTTTT. Using reference TRBV7-2 and TRBJ1-4 for the parts outside the CDR3, the full variable domain is GAGVSQSPSNKVTEKGKDVELRCDPISGHTALYWYRQSLGQGLEFLIYFQGNSAPDKSGLPSDRFSAERTGGSVSTLTIQRTQQEDSAVYLCASSSGAVGNEKLFFGSGTQLSVL.

This clonotype was observed a few times. The chain recombines TRBV3-1 with TRBJ2-2; D possibly matches TRBD1 or TRBD2 (5 bases each). Between the trimmed V and J ends, which lost 7 bases and 4 bases, there was a span of 13 bases. In germline, CDR1 is LGHDT, CDR2 YNNKEL (reference sequence). The CDR3 loop spans 14 amino acids. Here the CDR3 DNA reads TGTGCCAGCACCCCTGTCGGGGCCACCGGGGAGCTGTTTTTT. Residues: CASTPVGATGELFF.

The V call is TRBV7-2, the J call TRBJ2-3; TRBD1 is a possible D gene (5 bases). The CDR3 covers 15 residues. Germline V lookup: CDR1 SGHTA, CDR2 FQGNSA. V was shortened by 3 bases and J by 2 bases, with 12 bases between the two germline ends. CDR3 in DNA: TGTGCCAGCAGCTTGCAGGGTGTTCCCACAGATACGCAGTATTTT. The encoded protein is CASSLQGVPTDTQYF.

The table lists this clonotype with a few counts. The chain combines TRBV5-5 with TRBJ2-1; D unresolved. Germline loops: CDR1 SGHKS, CDR2 YYEKEE (reference sequence). V lost 2 bases, J lost 0 bases, and 9 bases lay in between. This CDR3 spans 15 amino acids. CDR3: CASSLDAPSYNEQFF. Written as DNA, the CDR3 is TGTGCCAGCAGCTTAGACGCGCCCTCCTACAATGAGCAGTTCTTC.

The chain recombines TRBV20-1 with TRBJ1-6, with 10 bases that match TRBD1. Unmatched junction bases numbered 5, after V lost 5 bases and J lost 7 bases. This CDR3 comprises 14 residues. Per the germline V gene, CDR1 is DFQATT and CDR2 is SNEGSKA (reference sequence). CDR3 residues: CSAGDRGLNSPLHF. DNA for the CDR3: TGCAGTGCTGGGGACAGGGGCCTCAATTCACCCCTCCACTTT.

The chain carries TRBV7-2 and TRBJ2-5; no clear D. This CDR3 region has 14 residues. V was cut by 5 bases and J by 1 base, with 11 bases left in between. CDR1 is SGHTA and CDR2 is FQGNSA in the germline V gene. The CDR3 region has the DNA TGTGCCAGCAGCCCCGGTTACGGCCAAGAGACCCAGTACTTC. Encoded protein: CASSPGYGQETQYF.

This clonotype turned up a few times. V and J are TRBV11-2 and TRBJ2-3, with D possibly matching TRBD2 (6 bases). The CDR3 loop spans 15 amino acids. CDR1 is SGHAT and CDR2 is FQNNGV in the germline V gene. Trimming left V 0 bases short and J 6 bases short, with 13 bases between. CDR3 sequence: CASSLDLTSRDTQYF. For the CDR3, the DNA is TGTGCCAGCAGCTTAGATTTAACTAGCCGGGATACGCAGTATTTT.

The CDR3, as DNA: TGCAGTGCTAGCGCAGGGGCCAATCAGCCCCAGCATTTT. Translated: CSASAGANQPQHF. The chain employs TRBV20-1 and TRBJ1-5; D might be TRBD1 (6 bases). Germline values: CDR1 DFQATT, CDR2 SNEGSKA (reference sequence). V was trimmed by 3 bases and J by 3 bases, leaving 9 bases between them. The CDR3 totals 13 residues.

Ten or more counts support this clonotype. The V and J genes are TRBV5-6 and TRBJ1-1, with a possible D match to TRBD1 (6 bases). V was shortened by 3 bases and J by 1 base, with 10 bases between the two germline ends. CDR1 is SGHDT and CDR2 is YYEEEE in the germline V gene. The CDR3 extends over 14 amino acids. The CDR3 loop reads CASSSRQANTEAFF. As DNA, the CDR3 is TGTGCCAGCAGCTCGCGACAGGCGAACACTGAAGCTTTCTTT.

This clonotype was seen more than once but under ten times. This chain joins TRBV28 and TRBJ2-7; 7 bases are shared with TRBD2. Trimming took 10 bases from V and 0 from J; bases not matched to a gene: 6. Per germline, CDR1 MDHEN and CDR2 SYDVKM. This CDR3 comprises 13 residues. The CDR3 spells CATTAGSSYEQYF. Here the CDR3 DNA reads TGTGCCACTACAGCGGGGAGCTCCTACGAGCAGTACTTC.

V usage is TRBV10-3 and J usage is TRBJ2-1; TRBD2 agrees at 7 bases. J gave up 2 bases and V 10 bases, and 8 bases lay outside the gene matches. The CDR3 runs 14 residues. The V gene's germline CDR1 is ENHRY and CDR2 SYGVKD. This chain's CDR3 is CATKRDPTYNEQFF. In DNA, the CDR3 is TGTGCCACTAAGCGGGACCCTACCTACAATGAGCAGTTCTTC.

V and J are TRBV18 and TRBJ2-1; TRBD1 is a possible D gene (5 bases). Germline CDR1 KGHSH, CDR2 LQKENI. The CDR3 is 16 amino acids. Between the trimmed V and J ends, which lost 1 base and 2 bases, there was a span of 12 bases. The CDR3 sequence is CASSPLGQGTYNEQFF. The CDR3 region has the DNA TGTGCCAGCTCACCACTCGGGCAGGGCACCTACAATGAGCAGTTCTTC.

In this sample, this clonotype turned up a few times. The chain has TRBV20-1 and TRBJ2-7; D possibly corresponds to TRBD2 (6 bases). The CDR3 loop spans 13 amino acids. V was clipped by 5 bases and J by 3 bases, with 14 bases between them. CDR1 and CDR2 (germline): DFQATT, SNEGSKA (reference sequence). CDR3 coding DNA: TGCAGTGCTGCGGGTGCGGGGATCTACGAGCAGTACTTC. It specifies CSAAGAGIYEQYF.

This clonotype has only a few counts. The rearrangement uses TRBV28 and TRBJ1-2, with D unresolved. V was clipped by 5 bases and J by 2 bases, with 9 bases between them. Germline values: CDR1 MDHEN, CDR2 SYDVKM. CDR3 size: 13 residues. The chain's CDR3 is CASSTPQNYGYTF. In DNA form, the CDR3 reads TGTGCCAGCAGTACACCGCAAAACTATGGCTACACCTTC.

The chain has TRBV25-1 and TRBJ1-4; tentatively, D is TRBD1 (5 bases). The length of the CDR3 is 16 residues. With 1 base removed from V and 8 bases from J, the gap between germline ends came to 17 bases. Germline V gives CDR1 MGHDK, CDR2 SYGVNS. The CDR3 sequence is CASSELGRARKEKLFF. CDR3 DNA sequence: TGTGCCAGCAGTGAATTGGGCAGGGCCCGAAAGGAAAAACTGTTTTTT.

This clonotype was observed at least ten times. The chain uses TRBV7-2 and TRBJ2-5; TRBD2 aligns across 14 bases. V trimming: 4 bases; J trimming: 5 bases; junction bases outside the gene matches: 6. This CDR3 spans 16 amino acids. CDR1 and CDR2 from the germline V gene are SGHTA and FQGNSA. The chain's CDR3 is CASSSGTSGGYETQYF. CDR3 bases: TGTGCCAGCAGCTCTGGGACTAGCGGGGGATATGAGACCCAGTACTTC.

This clonotype was seen only a few times. The chain joins TRBV20-1 to TRBJ2-7, with 13 bases matching TRBD2. This CDR3 is built from 16 residues. CDR1 is DFQATT and CDR2 is SNEGSKA in the germline V gene (reference sequence). V lost 3 bases to trimming and J lost 3 bases; unmatched junction nucleotides: 8. The CDR3 spells CSASHTSGRAFYEQYF. The CDR3 DNA reads as TGCAGTGCTAGCCACACTAGCGGGAGGGCCTTCTACGAGCAGTACTTC.

The chain links TRBV6-1 to TRBJ2-3; D might be TRBD2 (7 bases). In germline, CDR1 is MNHNS, CDR2 SASEGT. Trimming left V 8 bases short and J 7 bases short, with 16 bases between. CDR3 length: 13 residues. CDR3 sequence reads: CASRGAAVHTQYF. CDR3 sequence (DNA): TGTGCCAGCCGGGGGGCCGCGGTGCATACGCAGTATTTT.

This clonotype was found a few times. V gene TRBV20-1 combines with J gene TRBJ2-7; 8 bases fit TRBD2. V shed 0 bases, J shed 6 bases, and the junction held 4 bases outside the gene matches. CDR1 and CDR2 from the germline V gene are DFQATT and SNEGSKA (reference sequence). This CDR3 is 13 amino acids long. CDR3 sequence: CSARDRTSFEQYF. The CDR3 DNA reads TGCAGTGCTAGAGATAGGACTAGCTTCGAGCAGTACTTC.

The gene calls are TRBV6-5 and TRBJ2-7, with a possible D match to TRBD2 (5 bases). The CDR3 has 14 amino acids. The germline V and J ends were trimmed by 1 base and 3 bases, with 10 bases remaining between them. Germline loops: CDR1 MNHEY, CDR2 SVGAGI. In DNA form, the CDR3 reads TGTGCCAGCAGTTACTTCCGGGATGACTACGAGCAGTACTTC. Protein sequence: CASSYFRDDYEQYF.

The CDR3 DNA reads TGTGCCCGTGGCTTTACTTCCACAGATACGCAGTATTTT. Translation gives CARGFTSTDTQYF. V usage is TRBV30 and J usage is TRBJ2-3; D is undetermined. Germline CDR1 GTSNPN, CDR2 SVGIG (reference sequence). Deletions cut 8 bases from V and 2 bases from J, with 14 bases between. CDR3 length: 13 amino acids.